The clone carrying this TCR beta chain was picked up a small number of times. A second PCR, run for roughly 7 to 12 cycles, used a sample-barcoded 5' primer plus a J-beta primer mix. One entry per CDR3 protein results from TCRdb running MiXCR on the 5' RACE reads. The table includes more than 900,000 distinct CDR3 sequences, just under 30% detected once. V lost 6 bases, J lost 5 bases, and 8 bases stayed unmatched. The CDR3 is made up of 13 amino acids. CDR1 DFQATT and CDR2 SNEGSKA come from the germline V gene (reference sequence). This specimen comes from a study of blood T cells in healthy people across ages. These same records also appear under a second study, on T cells of mothers and their children. As that report states: RNA was extracted, and all of it went into cDNA synthesis at around 1.4 ug per 15 ul. Every mother produced more than 10 million TCR beta CDR3 reads, whereas every child provided around 3 million. Slightly higher but non-significant overlap marked related mother-child pairs versus unrelated pairs. No persistent microchimeric T cell clones were detected at approximately 91 clones per million clonotypes sensitivity.

The material sequenced was blood. The rearrangement joins TRBV20-1 to TRBJ1-2, with TRBD1 identical over 8 bases. This sequence originates from a woman between 40 and 50 years old in good health. CDR3 region: CSALDRASYGYTF. The CDR3 region has the DNA TGCAGTGCCTTGGACAGGGCCTCGTATGGCTACACCTTC.